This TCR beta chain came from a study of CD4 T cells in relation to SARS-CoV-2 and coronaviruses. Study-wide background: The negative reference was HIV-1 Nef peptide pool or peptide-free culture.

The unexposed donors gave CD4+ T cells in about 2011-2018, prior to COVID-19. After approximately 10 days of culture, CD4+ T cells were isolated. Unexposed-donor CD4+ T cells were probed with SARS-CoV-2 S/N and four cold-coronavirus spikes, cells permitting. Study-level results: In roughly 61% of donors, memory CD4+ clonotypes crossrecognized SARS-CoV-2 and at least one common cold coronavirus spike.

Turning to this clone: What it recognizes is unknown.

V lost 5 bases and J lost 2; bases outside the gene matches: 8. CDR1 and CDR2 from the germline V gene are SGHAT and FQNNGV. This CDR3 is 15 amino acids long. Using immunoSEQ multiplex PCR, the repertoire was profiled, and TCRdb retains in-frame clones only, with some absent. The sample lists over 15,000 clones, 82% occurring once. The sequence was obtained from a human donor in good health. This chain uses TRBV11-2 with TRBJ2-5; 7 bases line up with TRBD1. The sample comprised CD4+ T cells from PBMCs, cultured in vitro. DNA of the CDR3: TGTGCCAGCAGCGCAAGACAGGGTCGACAAGAGACCCAGTACTTC. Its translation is CASSARQGRQETQYF.